These T cell receptor beta chains were read from a single sample in a study of tumor and adjacent non-tumor tissue in lung cancer. MiXCR was run by TCRdb on the multiplex PCR reads, yielding one entry per CDR3 protein. This sample has around 99,000 distinct CDR3 sequences, with around 75% found just once. The specimen was lung tumor tissue. These receptors all come from a woman aged 55-75 years with non-small cell lung cancer. Each CDR3 is given with its conserved first and last residue.

v_gene | CDR3aa
TRBV6-5 | CASSYSIGDYEQYF
TRBV7-3 | CALGVELFF
TRBV20-1 | CSVKGESTDTQYF
TRBV10-3 | CAINSWTGGGYTF
TRBV11-2 | CANSLYEQCF
TRBV11-3 | CASSPAGQGDHTRYF
TRBV4-3 | CASSLSVRTSGMEAHSPPDWELFF
TRBV11-2 | CASSFRQPSTDTQYF
TRBV6-6 | CASSRHTGGVYEQYF
TRBV29-1 | CSADGVGGNEQLF
TRBV5-5 | CANRLGLAEGNEQFF
TRBV11-2 | CAGSLSNGTAEQYF
TRBV7-8 | CASSLIRLAGETNTGELFF
TRBV6-5 | CASHTTLSAILTCEQYF
TRBV20-1 | CSAREGGIYEQYF
TRBV29-1 | CSVREDENTEAFF
TRBV6-2/TRBV6-3 | CVSSTGTARIDQHF
TRBV4-3 | CTSSPHGQLSGNTIYF
TRBV5-1 | CASSFSGVDYNSPLHF
TRBV29-1 | CSVGQREKTQYF
TRBV14 | CASSQARGGWGVGYTF
TRBV20-1 | CSAALPGCLSYEQYF
TRBV11-2 | CASSGRIRIEQFF
TRBV7-9 | CVSVPSSAVHEQYF
TRBV6-1 | CASNAEAGSSYNEQFF
TRBV20-1 | CSARTNTGELFF
TRBV6-1 | CVSSEAGWAEALF
TRBV4-1 | CASSQGIGRAQAQHF
TRBV6-6 | CASSYSTYTSTHMQYF
TRBV11-2 | CASSPLEGGRSPLHF
TRBV6-5 | CASSNRDGCNEKLFF
TRBV11-3 | CASSSDARNTIYF
TRBV29-1 | CSVLAGEEGYGYTF
TRBV14 | CASSLGLLKTDEKLFF
TRBV6-5 | CAISQGLAGPQEIQYF
TRBV11-3 | CASNFVRGTETQYF